This TCR beta chain is drawn from a study of beta chain features in type 1 diabetes. Across the study: Healthy donors resembled patients in age, gender and cell yields. Study conclusions and caveats: Moderate yet significant TCRB CDR3 shortening was seen in Type 1 diabetes patients in all four CD4+ subsets. PCR might preferentially amplify shorter templates, equally in patients and controls.

On this clone itself: Its specificity is not known.

Trimming pared 10 bases from V and 7 bases from J, leaving 22 bases between. The CDR3 extends over 14 amino acids. Germline V gene sequence: CDR1 LNHDA, CDR2 SQIVND (reference sequence). Expressed TCRB transcripts were sequenced, since all the RNA that had been isolated was reverse transcribed. The assay was immunoSEQ multiplex PCR, and TCRdb's table has in-frame clones only and misses some. The sample contains 25,000 or so clones, about 70% of which appear only once. The receptor comes from a woman aged 40 to 49 in good health. The J gene is TRBJ1-1, the V gene TRBV19; D may be TRBD1 (5 bases). Sequencing was done on a sample of Tregs from blood. CDR3 DNA: TGTGCCACCAAAAGTCTAACGGACACGAGTGAAGCTTTCTTT. This translates into CATKSLTDTSEAFF.